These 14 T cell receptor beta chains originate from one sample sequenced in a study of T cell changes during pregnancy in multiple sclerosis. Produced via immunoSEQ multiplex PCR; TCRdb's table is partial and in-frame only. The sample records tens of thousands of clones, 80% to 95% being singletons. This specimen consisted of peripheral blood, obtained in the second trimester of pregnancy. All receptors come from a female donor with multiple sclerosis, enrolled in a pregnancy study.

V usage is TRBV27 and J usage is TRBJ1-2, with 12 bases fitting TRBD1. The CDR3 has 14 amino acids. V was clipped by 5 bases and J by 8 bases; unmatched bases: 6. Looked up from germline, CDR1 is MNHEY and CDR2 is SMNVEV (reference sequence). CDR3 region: CASSHSGTGGGYTF. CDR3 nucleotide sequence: TGTGCCAGCAGTCACTCCGGGACAGGGGGCGGCTACACCTTC.

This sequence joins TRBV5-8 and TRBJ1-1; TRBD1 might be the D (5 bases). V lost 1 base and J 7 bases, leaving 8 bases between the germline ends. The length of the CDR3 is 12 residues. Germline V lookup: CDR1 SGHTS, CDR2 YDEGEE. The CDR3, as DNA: TGTGCCAGCAGCTTGCGGACAAGTGAAGCTTTCTTT. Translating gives CASSLRTSEAFF. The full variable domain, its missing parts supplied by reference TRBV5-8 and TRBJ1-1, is EAGVTQSPTHLIKTRGQQATLRCSPISGHTSVYWYQQALGLGLQFLLWYDEGEERNRGNFPPRFSGRQFPNYSSELNVNALELEDSALYLCASSLRTSEAFFGQGTRLTVV.

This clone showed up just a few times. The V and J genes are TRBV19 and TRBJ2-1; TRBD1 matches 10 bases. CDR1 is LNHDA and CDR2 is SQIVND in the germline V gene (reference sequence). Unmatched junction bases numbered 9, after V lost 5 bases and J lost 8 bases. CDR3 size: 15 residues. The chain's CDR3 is CASSSTGTGADEQFF. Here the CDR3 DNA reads TGTGCCAGTAGTTCCACCGGGACAGGGGCGGATGAGCAGTTCTTC.

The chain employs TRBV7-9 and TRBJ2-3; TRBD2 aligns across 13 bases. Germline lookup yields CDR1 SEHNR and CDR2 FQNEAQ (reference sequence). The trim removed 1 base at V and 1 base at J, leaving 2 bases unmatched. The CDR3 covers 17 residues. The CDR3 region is CASSLELAGGRTDTQYF. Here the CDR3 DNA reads TGTGCCAGCAGCTTAGAACTAGCGGGAGGGCGCACAGATACGCAGTATTTT.

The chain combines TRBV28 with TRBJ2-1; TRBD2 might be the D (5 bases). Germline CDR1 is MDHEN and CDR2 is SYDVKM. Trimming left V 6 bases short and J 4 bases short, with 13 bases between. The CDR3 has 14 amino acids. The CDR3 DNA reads TGTGCCAGCAGCCAACTAGGAGGATACAATGAGCAGTTCTTC. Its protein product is CASSQLGGYNEQFF.

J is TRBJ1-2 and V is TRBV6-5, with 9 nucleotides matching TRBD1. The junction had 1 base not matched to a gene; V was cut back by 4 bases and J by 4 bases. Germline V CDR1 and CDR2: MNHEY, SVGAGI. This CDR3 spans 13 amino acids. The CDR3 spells CASSSDRGYGYTF. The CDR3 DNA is TGTGCCAGCAGTTCGGACAGGGGCTATGGCTACACCTTC.

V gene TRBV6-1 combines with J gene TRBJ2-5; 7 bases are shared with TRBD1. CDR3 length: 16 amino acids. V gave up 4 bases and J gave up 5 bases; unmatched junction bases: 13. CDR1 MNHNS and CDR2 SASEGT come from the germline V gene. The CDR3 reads CASSGRDRGQGETQYF. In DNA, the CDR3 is TGTGCCAGCAGTGGACGTGATAGGGGGCAGGGGGAGACCCAGTACTTC.

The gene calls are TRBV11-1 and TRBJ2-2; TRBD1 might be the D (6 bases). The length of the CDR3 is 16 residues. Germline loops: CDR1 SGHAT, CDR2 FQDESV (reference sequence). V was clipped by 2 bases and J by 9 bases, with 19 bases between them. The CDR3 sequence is CASSLIGVQQGRELFF. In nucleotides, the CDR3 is TGTGCCAGCAGCTTAATTGGTGTCCAACAGGGCAGGGAGCTGTTTTTT.

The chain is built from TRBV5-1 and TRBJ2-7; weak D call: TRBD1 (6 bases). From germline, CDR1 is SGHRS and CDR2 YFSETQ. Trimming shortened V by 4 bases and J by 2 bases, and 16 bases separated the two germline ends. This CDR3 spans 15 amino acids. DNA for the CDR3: TGCGCCAGCAGCGCCTGGACAGATCCTACCTACGAGCAGTACTTC. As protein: CASSAWTDPTYEQYF.

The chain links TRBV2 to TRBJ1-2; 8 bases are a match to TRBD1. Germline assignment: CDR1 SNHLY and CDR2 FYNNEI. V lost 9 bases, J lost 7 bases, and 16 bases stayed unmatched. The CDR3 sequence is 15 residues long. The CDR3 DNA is TGTGCCAGAACGGCCCCAGGGGGCGCATTAAGTGGCTACACCTTC. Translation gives CARTAPGGALSGYTF.

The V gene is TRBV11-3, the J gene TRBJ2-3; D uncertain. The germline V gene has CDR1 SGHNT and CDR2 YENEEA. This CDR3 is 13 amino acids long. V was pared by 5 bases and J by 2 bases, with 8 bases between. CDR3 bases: TGTGCCAGCAGCATGACACCCACAGATACGCAGTATTTT. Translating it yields CASSMTPTDTQYF.

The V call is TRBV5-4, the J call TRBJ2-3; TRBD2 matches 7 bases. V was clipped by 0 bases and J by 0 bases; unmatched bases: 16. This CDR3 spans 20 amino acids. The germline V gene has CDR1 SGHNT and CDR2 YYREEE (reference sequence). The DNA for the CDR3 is TGTGCCAGCAGCTTGGGGCTAGCGGACTACTCGCACTCTAGCACAGATACGCAGTATTTT. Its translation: CASSLGLADYSHSSTDTQYF.

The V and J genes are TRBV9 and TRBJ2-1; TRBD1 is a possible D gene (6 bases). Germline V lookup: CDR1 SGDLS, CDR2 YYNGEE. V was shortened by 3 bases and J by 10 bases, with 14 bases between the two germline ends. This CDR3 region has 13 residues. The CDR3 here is CASSAYRVQEQFF. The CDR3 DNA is TGTGCCAGCAGCGCCTACAGGGTACAGGAGCAGTTCTTC. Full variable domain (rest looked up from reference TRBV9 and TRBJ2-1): DSGVTQTPKHLITATGQRVTLRCSPRSGDLSVYWYQQSLDQGLQFLIQYYNGEERAKGNILERFSAQQFPDLHSELNLSSLELGDSALYFCASSAYRVQEQFFGPGTRLTVL.

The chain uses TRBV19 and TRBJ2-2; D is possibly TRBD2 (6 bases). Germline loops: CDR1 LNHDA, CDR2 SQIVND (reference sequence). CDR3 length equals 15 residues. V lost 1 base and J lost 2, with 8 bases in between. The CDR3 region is CASSIGGTNTGELFF. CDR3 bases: TGTGCCAGTAGTATAGGCGGGACCAACACCGGGGAGCTGTTTTTT. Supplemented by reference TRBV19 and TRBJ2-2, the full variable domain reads DGGITQSPKYLFRKEGQNVTLSCEQNLNHDAMYWYRQDPGQGLRLIYYSQIVNDFQKGDIAEGYSVSREKKESFPLTVTSAQKNPTAFYLCASSIGGTNTGELFFGEGSRLTVL.